The present T cell receptor (beta chain) was sequenced within a study of T cell clones after liver transplantation. On the study more broadly: As an antigen-independent comparator, third-party-reactive TCRbeta sequences came from pre-transplant mixed lymphocyte reactions. Draws occurred before transplant, before withdrawal, and after complete or failed withdrawal.

TCRdb's copy holds only in-frame clones and misses some; the assay was immunoSEQ multiplex PCR. The sample lists 70,000 to 80,000 clones; about 88% were seen once. The TCR sequence derives from a human donor who received a liver transplant. The specimen was CD4+ T cells from blood, collected before liver transplant.

This CDR3 is CASSGGTSEQETQYF. In nucleotides, the CDR3 is TGCGCCAGCAGCGGGGGCACTAGCGAGCAAGAGACCCAGTACTTC. This rearrangement joins TRBV5-1 to TRBJ2-5; possibly TRBD2 for D (7 bases). V was clipped by 4 bases and J by 2 bases, with 15 bases between them. The CDR3 covers 15 residues. The germline CDR1 and CDR2 sequences are SGHRS and YFSETQ.